This TCR beta chain was retrieved from a study of blood T cell repertoires in COVID-19. Unmatched junction bases numbered 11, after V lost 4 bases and J lost 7 bases. Per germline, CDR1 LGHDT and CDR2 YNNKEL (reference sequence). The CDR3 extends over 15 amino acids. Per the authors' pipeline: How many nucleated cells were present was estimated from reference gene primer amplification. Produced via immunoSEQ multiplex PCR; TCRdb's table is partial and in-frame only. That table furnishes V, J and clone size, whereas the DNA furnished D and trimming. The table records 100,000 to 150,000 clones, about 70% of them present only once.

V gene TRBV3-1 (or the pseudogene TRBV3-2) combines with J gene TRBJ2-7; 9 bases are shared with TRBD1. This TCR was sampled from a man aged 55 to 70 with acute or convalescent COVID-19. Sequenced material: peripheral blood. CDR3 DNA: TGTGCCAGCAGCCCCCGGGACAGGGCTTCGAGGGAGCAGTACTTC. Protein sequence: CASSPRDRASREQYF.